The 31 T cell receptor beta chains in this list originate from one sample, sequenced in a study of cytomegalovirus exposure and HLA in healthy donors. The PCR had 60 Vbeta and 13 Jbeta primers. Method: immunoSEQ multiplex PCR; TCRdb's copy keeps in-frame clones and lacks some. The repertoire includes about 130,000 clones, around 70% of them detected once, and around 2.1% sits in the top ten. Sequenced input: PBMCs. The receptors originated from a middle-aged woman in good health and CMV-seropositive.

The chain combines TRBV19 with TRBJ2-7; possibly TRBD1 for D (7 bases). The CDR3 totals 13 residues. Germline CDR1 and CDR2: LNHDA and SQIVND (reference sequence). V was pared by 8 bases and J by 2 bases, with 13 bases between. CDR3 sequence: CASRGRGAYEQYF. For the CDR3, the DNA is TGTGCCAGTCGGGGCAGGGGGGCCTACGAGCAGTACTTC. The full variable domain, rest sourced from reference TRBV19 and TRBJ2-7, is DGGITQSPKYLFRKEGQNVTLSCEQNLNHDAMYWYRQDPGQGLRLIYYSQIVNDFQKGDIAEGYSVSREKKESFPLTVTSAQKNPTAFYLCASRGRGAYEQYFGPGTRLTVT.

As concerns this clone: The sample holds other DNA sequences that translate to the same CDR3. V gene TRBV9 combines with J gene TRBJ2-5; 14 bases are a match to TRBD2. V shed 4 bases and J 4 bases; nucleotides not matched to a gene: 3. CDR1 SGDLS and CDR2 YYNGEE come from the germline V gene. The length of the CDR3 is 15 residues. The CDR3 spells CASSFGLAGGETQYF. The CDR3 DNA reads as TGTGCCAGCAGCTTTGGACTAGCGGGAGGAGAGACCCAGTACTTC.

This chain links TRBV5-6 with TRBJ1-6; D may be TRBD1 (5 bases). The germline CDR1 and CDR2 sequences are SGHDT and YYEEEE. CDR3 size: 16 residues. Between the trimmed V and J ends, which lost 0 bases and 2 bases, there was a span of 9 bases. CDR3 DNA: TGTGCCAGCAGCTTGGGGCAGGGAACCTATAATTCACCCCTCCACTTT. Its protein is CASSLGQGTYNSPLHF.

The J gene is TRBJ2-5, the V gene TRBV2; 11 bases fit TRBD1. Unmatched junction bases numbered 5, after V lost 6 bases and J lost 5 bases. The CDR3 sequence is 14 residues long. CDR1 and CDR2 (germline): SNHLY, FYNNEI. The CDR3 sequence is CASSKDRGQETQYF. The CDR3 bases are TGTGCCAGCAGCAAGGACAGGGGGCAGGAGACCCAGTACTTC.

V gene TRBV29-1 combines with J gene TRBJ1-1; D is ambiguous. CDR3 length: 11 residues. Germline CDR1 reads SQVTM; CDR2 reads ANQGSEA. Trimming took 7 bases from V and 3 from J, leaving 9 bases between them. The CDR3 is CSGWEDTEAFF. The CDR3 DNA reads TGCAGCGGATGGGAGGACACTGAAGCTTTCTTT.

The V gene is TRBV7-2, the J gene TRBJ1-2; D call uncertain. Per the germline V gene, CDR1 is SGHTA and CDR2 is FQGNSA. The V and J ends lost 1 base and 5 bases respectively, with 17 bases between them. The CDR3 consists of 16 residues. The CDR3 spells CASSLEDGVVYYGYTF. As DNA, the CDR3 is TGTGCCAGCAGCTTAGAGGACGGGGTCGTGTATTATGGCTACACCTTC.

In this sample, this clone turned up once. The gene calls are TRBV21-1 and TRBJ2-2; the DNA was not compared with TRBD2, the D call given in the table. TRBV21-1 is labeled a pseudogene. The CDR3 has 17 amino acids. CDR3 coding DNA: TGTGCCAGCAGCTCTAAGACGCGGGAGTCATACACCGGGGAGCTGTTTTTT. Translating gives CASSSKTRESYTGELFF.

The gene calls are TRBV6-6 and TRBJ1-6; possible D gene TRBD1, 5 bases. CDR1 is MNHNY, CDR2 SVGAGI, per germline (reference sequence). This CDR3 region has 15 residues. V lost 2 bases, J lost 5 bases, and 10 bases lay in between. This CDR3 reads CASSYLQADNSPLHF. CDR3 nucleotides: TGTGCCAGCAGTTACCTACAGGCTGATAATTCACCCCTCCACTTT.

This chain connects TRBV19 to TRBJ2-3, with 9 bases lining up with TRBD2. V was clipped by 4 bases and J by 2 bases; unmatched bases: 4. CDR3 length: 15 amino acids. Germline V gene lookup returns CDR1 LNHDA and CDR2 SQIVND (reference sequence). The CDR3 loop is CASSRREGFTDTQYF. DNA for the CDR3: TGTGCCAGTAGTAGGCGGGAGGGATTCACAGATACGCAGTATTTT. Drawing the rest from reference TRBV19 and TRBJ2-3, the complete variable domain is DGGITQSPKYLFRKEGQNVTLSCEQNLNHDAMYWYRQDPGQGLRLIYYSQIVNDFQKGDIAEGYSVSREKKESFPLTVTSAQKNPTAFYLCASSRREGFTDTQYFGPGTRLTVL.

Only a few counts were recorded for this clone. The chain links TRBV29-1 to TRBJ1-1; 8 nucleotides line up with TRBD1. The CDR3 loop spans 13 amino acids. V lost 7 bases, J lost 8 bases, and 12 bases stayed unmatched. Germline V gene lookup returns CDR1 SQVTM and CDR2 ANQGSEA. Here the CDR3 DNA reads TGCAGCGCCGGACAGGGAGCGGGGGGGGAAGCTTTCTTT. Translated: CSAGQGAGGEAFF.

A word on this clone: Other DNA variants within this sample encode the same CDR3. The J gene is TRBJ1-6, the V gene TRBV18, with 8 bases that match TRBD1. The CDR3 is 14 residues long. Unmatched junction bases numbered 1, after V lost 3 bases and J lost 6 bases. Germline V gene sequence: CDR1 KGHSH, CDR2 LQKENI. The CDR3 sequence: CASSPDRGNSPLHF. The DNA of the CDR3 is TGTGCCAGCTCACCTGACAGGGGTAATTCACCCCTCCACTTT.

The chain carries TRBV11-1 and TRBJ1-4, with 7 nucleotides matching TRBD1. The ends lost 3 bases at V and 0 bases at J; junction bases unmatched: 4. The CDR3 has 16 residues. Germline V gene data show CDR1 as SGHAT and CDR2 as FQDESV (reference sequence). The CDR3 DNA is TGTGCCAGCAGCTTGGATGGGACAGCAACTAATGAAAAACTGTTTTTT. Protein: CASSLDGTATNEKLFF.

V usage is TRBV5-1 and J usage is TRBJ2-7; 7 nucleotides line up with TRBD2. After removal of 10 bases from V and 4 bases from J, the junction contained 11 bases not matched to a gene. The CDR3 has 13 residues. Germline-derived CDR1 and CDR2 are SGHRS and YFSETQ. The CDR3 DNA is TGCGCCCCCCCCGGGGGGATCAAGTACGAGCAGTACTTC. It is translated as CAPPGGIKYEQYF.

This sequence joins TRBV2 and TRBJ1-4; D unclear. Per the germline V gene, CDR1 is SNHLY and CDR2 is FYNNEI. CDR3 size: 16 residues. Trimming shortened V by 3 bases and J by 8 bases, and 19 bases separated the two germline ends. In nucleotides, the CDR3 is TGTGCCAGCAGTGATGTAAGAGTAGACTCGGGAGAAAAACTGTTTTTT. Protein product: CASSDVRVDSGEKLFF.

V usage is TRBV7-3 and J usage is TRBJ2-3, with TRBD2 matching 8 bases. J was trimmed by 1 base and V by 0 bases; bases with no gene match: 3. The CDR3 loop spans 16 amino acids. From germline, CDR1 is SGHTA and CDR2 FQGTGA. Written as DNA, the CDR3 is TGTGCCAGCAGCTTAACGAGCGGGAGCGGCACAGATACGCAGTATTTT. Protein: CASSLTSGSGTDTQYF.

This chain uses TRBV28 with TRBJ1-6, with D possibly matching TRBD1 (5 bases). Per germline, CDR1 MDHEN and CDR2 SYDVKM. V lost 5 bases and J 5 bases, leaving 13 bases between the germline ends. The CDR3 loop spans 15 amino acids. Here the CDR3 DNA reads TGTGCCAGCAGTACCCAGGGAATTAATAATTCACCCCTCCACTTT. It yields the protein CASSTQGINNSPLHF.

J is TRBJ1-2 and V is TRBV28; D is unclear. Germline V gene sequence: CDR1 MDHEN, CDR2 SYDVKM. This CDR3 spans 13 amino acids. Trimming took off 7 bases at V and 7 bases at J, with 16 bases between the two ends. The CDR3 region has the DNA TGTGCCAGCATGCAATCGGACTTTGGTGGCTACACCTTC. Its translation: CASMQSDFGGYTF.

The chain carries TRBV5-4 and TRBJ2-5; TRBD1 aligns across 9 bases. The DNA end lines up better with TRBJ2-7; the J call may be wrong. The CDR3 is 15 amino acids. CDR1 and CDR2 from the germline V gene are SGHNT and YYREEE (reference sequence). This chain's CDR3 is CASSSGTGSSYEQYF. The CDR3 DNA is TGTGCCAGCAGCTCCGGGACAGGGAGCTCCTACGAGCAGTACTTC.

This clone was seen more than once but under ten times. The genes are TRBV7-2 and TRBJ1-6; D not resolved. Between the trimmed V and J ends, which lost 6 bases and 0 bases, there was a span of 9 bases. The CDR3 runs 15 residues. Germline lookup yields CDR1 SGHTA and CDR2 FQGNSA. The CDR3 here is CASSSASSYNSPLHF. In DNA form, the CDR3 reads TGTGCCAGCAGTTCAGCGAGCTCCTATAATTCACCCCTCCACTTT.

The rearrangement uses TRBV14 and TRBJ2-7; 10 bases line up with TRBD1. The CDR3 loop spans 15 amino acids. The J segment lost 2 bases and the V segment lost 4 bases, leaving 5 bases of the junction unmatched. CDR1 is SGHDN and CDR2 is FVKESK in the germline V gene. The chain's CDR3 is CASSRTGQGAYEQYF. The CDR3 nucleotides are TGTGCCAGCAGCCGTACCGGACAGGGGGCCTACGAGCAGTACTTC.

This clone was counted between two and nine times. This rearrangement joins TRBV18 to TRBJ1-5; no reliable D call. V lost 2 bases, J lost 4 bases, and 6 bases lay in between. Germline CDR1 reads KGHSH; CDR2 reads LQKENI. This CDR3 has 13 amino acids. The CDR3 loop is CASSPTGNQPQHF. The CDR3 nucleotides are TGTGCCAGCTCACCAACGGGAAATCAGCCCCAGCATTTT.

V is TRBV7-2 and J is TRBJ1-5; no clear D. The length of the CDR3 is 15 residues. V lost 3 bases and J lost 1, with 10 bases in between. The germline V gene has CDR1 SGHTA and CDR2 FQGNSA. The CDR3 spells CASSFNSGSNQPQHF. DNA of the CDR3: TGTGCCAGCAGCTTCAATAGCGGAAGCAATCAGCCCCAGCATTTT. Full variable domain (missing parts from reference TRBV7-2 and TRBJ1-5): GAGVSQSPSNKVTEKGKDVELRCDPISGHTALYWYRQSLGQGLEFLIYFQGNSAPDKSGLPSDRFSAERTGGSVSTLTIQRTQQEDSAVYLCASSFNSGSNQPQHFGDGTRLSIL.

The chain recombines TRBV28 with TRBJ1-1; D gene unclear. Germline lookup yields CDR1 MDHEN and CDR2 SYDVKM. The CDR3 extends over 11 amino acids. Trimming cost V 7 bases and J 0 bases, with 3 bases left between them. The CDR3 protein is CASTVNTEAFF. The CDR3 region has the DNA TGTGCCAGCACAGTGAACACTGAAGCTTTCTTT.

The chain couples TRBV29-1 to TRBJ2-1, with 8 bases matching TRBD1. V trimming: 0 bases; J trimming: 2 bases; junction bases outside the gene matches: 0. The CDR3 has 14 amino acids. Germline-derived CDR1 and CDR2 are SQVTM and ANQGSEA. CDR3 DNA: TGCAGCGTTGAAGACAGGGGGCCCTACAATGAGCAGTTCTTC. Protein product: CSVEDRGPYNEQFF.

The V gene is TRBV11-3, the J gene TRBJ1-1; D unresolved. The CDR3 spans 14 residues. Germline values: CDR1 SGHNT, CDR2 YENEEA. V lost 2 bases and J lost 0, with 7 bases in between. DNA for the CDR3: TGTGCCAGCAGCTTATCTGGCATGAACACTGAAGCTTTCTTT. Protein sequence: CASSLSGMNTEAFF.

The chain recombines TRBV5-1 with TRBJ2-7; 9 bases are a match to TRBD2. After removal of 5 bases from V and 5 bases from J, the junction contained 8 bases not matched to a gene. Germline CDR1 SGHRS, CDR2 YFSETQ. The CDR3 runs to 14 residues. DNA of the CDR3: TGCGCCAGCAGTTTTGGACTAGCGAAGGACGAGCAGTACTTC. It translates to CASSFGLAKDEQYF.

The chain couples TRBV6-9 to TRBJ2-7; D is ambiguous. The CDR3 spans 15 residues. V shed 2 bases and J shed 0 bases, with 11 bases lying between them. CDR1 MNHGY and CDR2 SVAAGI come from the germline V gene. The CDR3 DNA is TGTGCCAGCAGTTATCTCTGGCAGGTCTCCTACGAGCAGTACTTC. Translation: CASSYLWQVSYEQYF.

The rearrangement links TRBV5-1 to TRBJ2-5, with TRBD2 matching 8 bases. The CDR3 is 15 amino acids. Germline V lookup: CDR1 SGHRS, CDR2 YFSETQ. Trimming removed 2 bases from V and 5 bases from J; junction bases left unmatched: 8. The DNA of the CDR3 is TGCGCCAGCAGCTTATACGGGGGGGCCGGGGAGACCCAGTACTTC. As protein: CASSLYGGAGETQYF.

The genes are TRBV4-1 and TRBJ1-5; D is unresolved. Trimming left V 3 bases short and J 0 bases short, with 9 bases between. Germline V gene sequence: CDR1 MGHRA, CDR2 YSYEKL. This CDR3 has 15 amino acids. For the CDR3, the DNA is TGCGCCAGCAGCCAGGGCCTTAATAGCAATCAGCCCCAGCATTTT. Translating gives CASSQGLNSNQPQHF.

The rearrangement uses TRBV6-5 and TRBJ2-5; maybe TRBD2 (7 bases). Between the trimmed V and J ends, which lost 3 bases and 1 base, there was a span of 15 bases. The CDR3 contains 16 residues. CDR1 and CDR2 (germline): MNHEY, SVGAGI. The CDR3 bases are TGTGCCAGCAGTTATTCCGGGGGGCGGGCCCAAGAGACCCAGTACTTC. The encoded protein is CASSYSGGRAQETQYF.

The gene calls are TRBV27 and TRBJ1-2, with TRBD1 matching over 8 bases. Germline CDR1 MNHEY, CDR2 SMNVEV (reference sequence). This CDR3 has 15 residues. V shed 4 bases and J 0 bases; nucleotides not matched to a gene: 4. The CDR3, as DNA: TGTGCCAGCAGTTGGGCAGGGGGCGCTAACTATGGCTACACCTTC. This encodes CASSWAGGANYGYTF.